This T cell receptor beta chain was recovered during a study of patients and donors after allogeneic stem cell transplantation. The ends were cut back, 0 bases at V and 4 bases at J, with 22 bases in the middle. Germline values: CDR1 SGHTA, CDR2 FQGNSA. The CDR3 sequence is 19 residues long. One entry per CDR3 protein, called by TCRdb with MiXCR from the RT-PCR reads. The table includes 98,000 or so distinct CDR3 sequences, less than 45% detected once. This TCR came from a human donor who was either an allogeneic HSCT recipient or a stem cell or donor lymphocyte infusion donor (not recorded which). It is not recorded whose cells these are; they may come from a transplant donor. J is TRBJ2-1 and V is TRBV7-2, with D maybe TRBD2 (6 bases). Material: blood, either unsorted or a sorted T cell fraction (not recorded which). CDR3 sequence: CASSLAGGAVSRPYNEQFF. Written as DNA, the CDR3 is TGTGCCAGCAGCTTAGCGGGAGGCGCAGTTAGCCGCCCATACAATGAGCAGTTCTTC.